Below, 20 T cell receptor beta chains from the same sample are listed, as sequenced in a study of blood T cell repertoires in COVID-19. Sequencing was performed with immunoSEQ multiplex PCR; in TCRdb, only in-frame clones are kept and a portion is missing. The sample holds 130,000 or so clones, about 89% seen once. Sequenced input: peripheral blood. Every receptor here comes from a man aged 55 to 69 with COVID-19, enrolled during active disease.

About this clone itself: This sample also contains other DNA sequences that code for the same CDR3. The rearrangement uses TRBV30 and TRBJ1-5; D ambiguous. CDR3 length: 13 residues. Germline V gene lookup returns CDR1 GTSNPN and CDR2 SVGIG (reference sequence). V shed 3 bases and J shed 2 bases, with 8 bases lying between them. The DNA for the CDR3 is TGTGCCTGGAGCGCGCGGGGCAATCAGCCCCAGCATTTT. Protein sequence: CAWSARGNQPQHF.

As DNA, the CDR3 is TGCGCCAGCAGCCAGGGACAGGGAAGAGGCTTGGATGAGCAGTTCTTC. Protein product: CASSQGQGRGLDEQFF. The chain carries TRBV5-1 and TRBJ2-1; 9 positions match TRBD1. With 4 bases clipped from V and 8 bases from J, the junction kept 13 bases outside the gene matches. The CDR3 has 16 amino acids. Looked up from germline, CDR1 is SGHRS and CDR2 is YFSETQ.

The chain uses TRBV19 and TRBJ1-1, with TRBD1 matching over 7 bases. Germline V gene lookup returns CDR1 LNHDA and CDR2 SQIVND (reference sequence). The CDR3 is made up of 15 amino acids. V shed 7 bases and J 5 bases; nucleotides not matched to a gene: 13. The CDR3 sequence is CASMGLTGITTEAFF. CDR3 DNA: TGTGCCAGTATGGGATTGACAGGGATAACGACTGAAGCTTTCTTT.

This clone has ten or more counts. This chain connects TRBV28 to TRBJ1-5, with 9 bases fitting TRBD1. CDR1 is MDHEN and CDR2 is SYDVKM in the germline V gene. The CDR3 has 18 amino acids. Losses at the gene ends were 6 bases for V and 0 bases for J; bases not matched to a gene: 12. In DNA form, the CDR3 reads TGTGCCAGCAGCTCCCGGGACAGGGTACGTGGTAGCAATCAGCCCCAGCATTTT. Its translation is CASSSRDRVRGSNQPQHF. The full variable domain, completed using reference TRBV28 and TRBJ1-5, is DVKVTQSSRYLVKRTGEKVFLECVQDMDHENMFWYRQDPGLGLRLIYFSYDVKMKEKGDIPEGYSVSREKKERFSLILESASTNQTSMYLCASSSRDRVRGSNQPQHFGDGTRLSIL.

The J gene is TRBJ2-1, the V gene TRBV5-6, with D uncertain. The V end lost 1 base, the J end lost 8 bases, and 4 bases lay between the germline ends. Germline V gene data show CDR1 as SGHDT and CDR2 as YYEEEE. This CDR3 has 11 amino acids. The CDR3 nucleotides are TGTGCCAGCAGCTTGCTCGATGAGCAGTTCTTC. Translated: CASSLLDEQFF. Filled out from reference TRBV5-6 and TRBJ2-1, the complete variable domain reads DAGVTQSPTHLIKTRGQQVTLRCSPKSGHDTVSWYQQALGQGPQFIFQYYEEEERQRGNFPDRFSGHQFPNYSSELNVNALLLGDSALYLCASSLLDEQFFGPGTRLTVL.

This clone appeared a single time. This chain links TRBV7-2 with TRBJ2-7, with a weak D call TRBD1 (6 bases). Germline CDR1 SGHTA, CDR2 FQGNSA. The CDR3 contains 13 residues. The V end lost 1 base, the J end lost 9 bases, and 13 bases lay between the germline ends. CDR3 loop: CASSLGTDTRQYF. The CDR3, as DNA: TGTGCCAGCAGCTTAGGGACAGACACTCGGCAGTACTTC.

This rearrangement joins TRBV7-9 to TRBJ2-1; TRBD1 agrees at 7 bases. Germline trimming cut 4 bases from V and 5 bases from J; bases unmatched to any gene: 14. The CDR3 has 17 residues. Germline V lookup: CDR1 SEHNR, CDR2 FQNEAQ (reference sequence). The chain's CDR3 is CASSWTGLAGGHNEQFF. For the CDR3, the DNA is TGTGCCAGCAGCTGGACTGGCTTGGCAGGGGGTCACAATGAGCAGTTCTTC. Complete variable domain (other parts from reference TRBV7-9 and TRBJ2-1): DTGVSQNPRHKITKRGQNVTFRCDPISEHNRLYWYRQTLGQGPEFLTYFQNEAQLEKSRLLSDRFSAERPKGSFSTLEIQRTEQGDSAMYLCASSWTGLAGGHNEQFFGPGTRLTVL.

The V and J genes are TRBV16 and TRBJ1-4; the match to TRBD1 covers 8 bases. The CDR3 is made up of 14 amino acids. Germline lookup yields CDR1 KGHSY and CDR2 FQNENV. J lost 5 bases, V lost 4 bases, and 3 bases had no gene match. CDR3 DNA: TGTGCCAGCAGCCCCGGGACAGGAAATGAAAAACTGTTTTTT. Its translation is CASSPGTGNEKLFF.

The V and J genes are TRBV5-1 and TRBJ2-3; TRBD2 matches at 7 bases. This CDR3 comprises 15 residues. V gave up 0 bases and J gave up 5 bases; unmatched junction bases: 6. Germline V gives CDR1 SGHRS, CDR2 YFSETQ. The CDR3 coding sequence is TGCGCCAGCAGCTTGGGCGGGGGTTTGGAAGATACGCAGTATTTT. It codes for CASSLGGGLEDTQYF.

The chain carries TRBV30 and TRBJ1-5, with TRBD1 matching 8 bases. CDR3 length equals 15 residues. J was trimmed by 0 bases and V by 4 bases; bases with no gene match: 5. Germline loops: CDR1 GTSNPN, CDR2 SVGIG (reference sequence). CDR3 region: CAWTDGQGSNQPQHF. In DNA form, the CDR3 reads TGTGCCTGGACGGACGGACAGGGTAGCAATCAGCCCCAGCATTTT.

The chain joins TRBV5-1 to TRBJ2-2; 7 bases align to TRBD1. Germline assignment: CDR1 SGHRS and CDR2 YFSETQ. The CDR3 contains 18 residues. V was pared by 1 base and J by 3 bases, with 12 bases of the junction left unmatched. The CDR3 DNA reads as TGCGCCAGCAGCTTGTTTAGCCTAGGAACAGGGGACACCGGGGAGCTGTTTTTT. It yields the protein CASSLFSLGTGDTGELFF.

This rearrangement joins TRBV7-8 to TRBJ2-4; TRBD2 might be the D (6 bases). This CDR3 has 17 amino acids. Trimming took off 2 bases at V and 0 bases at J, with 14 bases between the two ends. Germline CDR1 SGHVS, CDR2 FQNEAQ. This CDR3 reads CASSLSLGGLAKNIQYF. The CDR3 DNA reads TGTGCCAGCAGCTTATCCTTGGGGGGTCTAGCCAAAAACATTCAGTACTTC.

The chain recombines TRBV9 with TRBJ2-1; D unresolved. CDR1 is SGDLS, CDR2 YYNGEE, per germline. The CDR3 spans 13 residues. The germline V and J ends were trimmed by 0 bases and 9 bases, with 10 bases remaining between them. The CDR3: CASSVVALGEQFF. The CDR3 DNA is TGTGCCAGCAGCGTAGTAGCCCTTGGTGAGCAGTTCTTC. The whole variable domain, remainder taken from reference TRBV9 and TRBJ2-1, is DSGVTQTPKHLITATGQRVTLRCSPRSGDLSVYWYQQSLDQGLQFLIQYYNGEERAKGNILERFSAQQFPDLHSELNLSSLELGDSALYFCASSVVALGEQFFGPGTRLTVL.

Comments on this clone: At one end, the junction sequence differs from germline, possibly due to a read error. The CDR3 region has the DNA TGTGCCAGCAGTTTACCCGGCGGCGGGGGCTTCACCTTC. It specifies CASSLPGGGGFTF. The chain carries TRBV27 and TRBJ1-2; D might be TRBD1 (6 bases). This CDR3 spans 13 amino acids. Germline-derived CDR1 and CDR2 are MNHEY and SMNVEV (reference sequence).

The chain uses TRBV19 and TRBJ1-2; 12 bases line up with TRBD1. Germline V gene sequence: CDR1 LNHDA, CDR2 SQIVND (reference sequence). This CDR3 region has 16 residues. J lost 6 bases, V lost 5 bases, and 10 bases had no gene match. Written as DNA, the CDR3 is TGTGCCAGTAGTTCCTCCGGGACAGGGGGCGTTAATGGCTACACCTTC. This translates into CASSSSGTGGVNGYTF.

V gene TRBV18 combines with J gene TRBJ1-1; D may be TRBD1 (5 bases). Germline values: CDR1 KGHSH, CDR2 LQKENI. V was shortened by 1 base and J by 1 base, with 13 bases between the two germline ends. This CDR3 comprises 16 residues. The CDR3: CASSPLWEGRNTEAFF. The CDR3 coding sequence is TGTGCCAGCTCACCACTATGGGAGGGGAGGAACACTGAAGCTTTCTTT.

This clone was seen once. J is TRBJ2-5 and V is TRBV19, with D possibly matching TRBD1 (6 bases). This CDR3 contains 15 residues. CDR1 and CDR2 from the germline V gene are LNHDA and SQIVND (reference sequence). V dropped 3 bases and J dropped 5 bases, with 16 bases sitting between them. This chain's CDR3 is CASSMVQGKGETQYF. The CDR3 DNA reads TGTGCCAGTAGTATGGTGCAGGGGAAGGGGGAGACCCAGTACTTC.

Written as DNA, the CDR3 is TGTGCCAGCAGTGAAGTAGGAGTCTATGGCTACACCTTC. Translating gives CASSEVGVYGYTF. The chain recombines TRBV25-1 with TRBJ1-2; unclear D gene. From germline, CDR1 is MGHDK and CDR2 SYGVNS. The CDR3 has 13 amino acids. The germline V and J ends were trimmed by 2 bases and 4 bases, with 8 bases remaining between them.

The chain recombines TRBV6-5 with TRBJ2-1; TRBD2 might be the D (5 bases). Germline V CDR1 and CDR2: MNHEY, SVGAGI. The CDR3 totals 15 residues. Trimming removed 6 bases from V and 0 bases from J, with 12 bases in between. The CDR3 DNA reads TGTGCCAGCAGCCTTAGCGCGAGCTCCTACAATGAGCAGTTCTTC. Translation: CASSLSASSYNEQFF.

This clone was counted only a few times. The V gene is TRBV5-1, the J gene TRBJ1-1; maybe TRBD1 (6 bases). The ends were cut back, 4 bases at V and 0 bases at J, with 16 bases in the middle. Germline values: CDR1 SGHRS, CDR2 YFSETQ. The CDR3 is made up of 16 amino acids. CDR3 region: CASSQRTEPLNTEAFF. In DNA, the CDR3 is TGCGCCAGCAGCCAGAGGACAGAGCCTTTGAACACTGAAGCTTTCTTT.